The 28 T cell receptor beta chains in this list originate from one sample, sequenced in a study of CD8 T cells in ankylosing spondylitis. TCRdb recomputed calls from the 5' RACE reads with MiXCR, one row per CDR3 protein. This sample has under 250,000 distinct CDR3 sequences, with roughly 8.2% found just once. The sequenced material came from blood, either unsorted or a sorted T cell fraction (not recorded which). The receptors stem from a female donor with ankylosing spondylitis or in good health (not recorded which).

Ten or more counts support this clonotype. The V and J genes are TRBV5-1 and TRBJ1-1; D perhaps matches TRBD1 (5 bases). The CDR3 has 14 amino acids. Germline V CDR1 and CDR2: SGHRS, YFSETQ. Trimming took off 6 bases at V and 6 bases at J, with 18 bases between the two ends. CDR3 nucleotides: TGCGCCAGCACCCTGGACGTAAGGGGCGCTGAAGCTTTCTTT. This sequence encodes CASTLDVRGAEAFF.

The table lists this clonotype with many counts. The CDR3 DNA sequence: TGTGCCAGCAGTGCGGCGCGAAGCAGTTACGAGCAGTACTTC. Protein sequence: CASSAARSSYEQYF. The chain carries TRBV27 and TRBJ2-7; D call uncertain. The germline V gene encodes CDR1 MNHEY and CDR2 SMNVEV (reference sequence). Trimming removed 5 bases from V and 4 bases from J, with 15 bases in between. This CDR3 contains 14 residues.

This clonotype was seen just once. Since a much larger clone is just one base distant, this may be a read error. The gene calls are TRBV11-2 and TRBJ2-3, with D hard to call. The CDR3 spans 15 residues. CDR1 and CDR2 (germline): SGHAT, FQNNGV. Written as DNA, the CDR3 is TGTGCCAGCAGCTTAACGGCAGGCCCCACAGATATGCAGTATTTT. Its translation: CASSLTAGPTDMQYF. The full variable domain, completed using reference TRBV11-2 and TRBJ2-3, is EAGVAQSPRYKIIEKRQSVAFWCNPISGHATLYWYQQILGQGPKLLIQFQNNGVVDDSQLPKDRFSAERLKGVDSTLKIQPAKLEDSAVYLCASSLTAGPTDMQYFGPGTRLTVL.

This clonotype was detected ten times or more. The chain carries TRBV20-1 and TRBJ2-7, with a weak D call TRBD2 (5 bases). Germline V gene sequence: CDR1 DFQATT, CDR2 SNEGSKA (reference sequence). The CDR3 is 15 residues long. The V end was cut by 3 bases, the J end by 7 bases, with 22 bases between. The CDR3 here is CSASASERGLEEQYF. DNA for the CDR3: TGCAGTGCTAGCGCTTCTGAACGGGGTTTGGAGGAGCAGTACTTC.

This clonotype was seen ten or more times. The gene calls are TRBV20-1 and TRBJ1-1, with D possibly matching TRBD1 (5 bases). The CDR3 covers 15 residues. V lost 0 bases and J 5 bases, leaving 16 bases between the germline ends. Germline assignment: CDR1 DFQATT and CDR2 SNEGSKA (reference sequence). The CDR3 region is CSARDNRGRGTEAFF. CDR3 sequence (DNA): TGCAGTGCTAGAGATAACCGGGGCCGAGGAACTGAAGCTTTCTTT.

This clonotype was counted ten times or more. V gene TRBV6-6 combines with J gene TRBJ2-1; the D is unclear. From germline, CDR1 is MNHNY and CDR2 SVGAGI (reference sequence). V was pared by 10 bases and J by 10 bases, with 20 bases between. The CDR3 is 13 residues long. The CDR3 spells CATEEGLLGEQFF. The CDR3 coding sequence is TGTGCCACCGAAGAAGGGTTGCTGGGGGAGCAGTTCTTC.

This clonotype occurred many times. The chain couples TRBV15 to TRBJ2-1; 7 bases match TRBD2. The germline V gene has CDR1 LNHNV and CDR2 YYDKDF (reference sequence). CDR3 length: 16 residues. J gave up 0 bases and V 8 bases, and 10 bases lay outside the gene matches. The CDR3 protein is CATARERSSSYNEQFF. CDR3 sequence (DNA): TGTGCCACCGCGCGGGAGCGGAGCAGCTCCTACAATGAGCAGTTCTTC.

This clonotype occurred many times. The rearrangement links TRBV20-1 to TRBJ2-5; TRBD2 aligns across 8 bases. There are 13 residues in the CDR3. Per the germline V gene, CDR1 is DFQATT and CDR2 is SNEGSKA (reference sequence). The CDR3 loop is CATMVAGKETQYF. CDR3 nucleotide sequence: TGCGCCACAATGGTAGCGGGAAAAGAGACCCAGTACTTC.

This clonotype was counted a few times. The genes are TRBV6-1 and TRBJ2-3; 9 bases fit TRBD2. V gave up 6 bases and J gave up 5 bases; unmatched junction bases: 12. The CDR3 loop spans 16 amino acids. CDR1 and CDR2 (germline): MNHNS, SASEGT. The CDR3 DNA reads TGTGCCAGCAGACCCCCCTTAGCGGGAGTTGAAGATACGCAGTATTTT. As protein: CASRPPLAGVEDTQYF.

This clonotype was seen many times. This chain joins TRBV5-1 and TRBJ1-2, with 8 bases lining up with TRBD1. V shed 7 bases and J 8 bases; nucleotides not matched to a gene: 4. Germline values: CDR1 SGHRS, CDR2 YFSETQ. This CDR3 spans 11 amino acids. CDR3 in amino acids: CASGTGGGYTF. The CDR3 region has the DNA TGCGCCAGCGGGACAGGAGGGGGCTACACCTTC. Variable domain in full (rest from reference TRBV5-1 and TRBJ1-2): KAGVTQTPRYLIKTRGQQVTLSCSPISGHRSVSWYQQTPGQGLQFLFEYFSETQRNKGNFPGRFSGRQFSNSRSEMNVSTLELGDSALYLCASGTGGGYTFGSGTRLTVV.

This clonotype was detected a few times. For the CDR3, the DNA is TGTGCCAGCAGCTTTGGGAGGGGAGGTGAGACCCAGTACTTC. As protein: CASSFGRGGETQYF. The chain has TRBV7-9 and TRBJ2-5, with TRBD2 matching 7 bases. Germline V gene sequence: CDR1 SEHNR, CDR2 FQNEAQ (reference sequence). With 3 bases clipped from V and 5 bases from J, the junction kept 6 bases outside the gene matches. This CDR3 is 14 amino acids long.

This clonotype occurred many times. The CDR3 reads CASTPTLGNIQYF. The CDR3 DNA sequence: TGTGCCAGCACCCCCACCCTAGGAAACATTCAGTACTTC. The chain carries TRBV28 and TRBJ2-4; no definite D call. This CDR3 is built from 13 residues. Germline V gives CDR1 MDHEN, CDR2 SYDVKM. Trimming stripped 7 bases from V and 6 bases from J, with 13 bases between.

A remark on this clonotype: A much larger clone differs by one base, so this may be a read error. V and J are TRBV7-8 and TRBJ2-5, with D unresolved. The CDR3 runs 15 residues. Between the trimmed V and J ends, which lost 2 bases and 7 bases, there was a span of 17 bases. Germline loops: CDR1 SGHVS, CDR2 FQNEAQ. CDR3 amino acids: CASSLPRFGTATQYF. Here the CDR3 DNA reads TGTGCCAGCAGCTTACCCCGATTTGGTACGGCGACCCAGTACTTC. The variable domain in full, completed from reference TRBV7-8 and TRBJ2-5, reads GAGVSQSPRYKVAKRGQDVALRCDPISGHVSLFWYQQALGQGPEFLTYFQNEAQLDKSGLPSDRFFAERPEGSVSTLKIQRTQQEDSAVYLCASSLPRFGTATQYFGPGTRLLVL.

In this sample, this clonotype turned up many times. The chain is built from TRBV5-6 and TRBJ1-2, with 10 bases identical to TRBD1. The trim removed 4 bases at V and 4 bases at J, leaving 10 bases unmatched. The CDR3 is made up of 16 amino acids. Germline lookup yields CDR1 SGHDT and CDR2 YYEEEE. CDR3 sequence reads: CASSPRQGAGVYGYTF. CDR3 DNA: TGTGCCAGCAGCCCTAGACAGGGGGCGGGGGTCTATGGCTACACCTTC.

This clonotype was counted many times. The chain joins TRBV20-1 to TRBJ1-5; D might be TRBD1 (6 bases). The CDR3 loop spans 12 amino acids. CDR1 is DFQATT, CDR2 SNEGSKA, per germline (reference sequence). V was trimmed by 3 bases and J by 9 bases, leaving 12 bases between them. The CDR3 is CSASTPRGPQHF. CDR3 in DNA: TGCAGTGCTAGTACACCCAGGGGGCCCCAGCATTTT.

This clonotype showed up just a few times. J is TRBJ1-6 and V is TRBV11-3; weak D call: TRBD1 (6 bases). Germline lookup yields CDR1 SGHNT and CDR2 YENEEA. This CDR3 is 15 amino acids long. Trimming cost V 5 bases and J 8 bases, with 16 bases left between them. CDR3 bases: TGTGCCAGCAGCCTGGGGGGGGCTCCCCATTCACCCCTCCACTTT. Protein sequence: CASSLGGAPHSPLHF.

This clonotype occurred many times. The chain employs TRBV9 and TRBJ2-3, with TRBD2 identical over 8 bases. V lost 0 bases to trimming and J lost 2 bases; unmatched junction nucleotides: 5. CDR1 is SGDLS and CDR2 is YYNGEE in the germline V gene. CDR3 size: 16 residues. This chain's CDR3 is CASSVGKRGITDTQYF. The DNA for the CDR3 is TGTGCCAGCAGCGTAGGCAAGCGGGGGATCACAGATACGCAGTATTTT.

This clonotype was detected many times. The gene calls are TRBV24-1 and TRBJ1-5; 8 nucleotides align to TRBD1. The germline V gene encodes CDR1 KGHDR and CDR2 SFDVKD. This CDR3 comprises 14 residues. V lost 9 bases and J lost 2; bases outside the gene matches: 5. In nucleotides, the CDR3 is TGTGCCACCGCAACAGGGGGACGCAATCAGCCCCAGCATTTT. It specifies CATATGGRNQPQHF.

The rearrangement links TRBV7-2 to TRBJ2-3; TRBD2 matches 8 bases. This CDR3 comprises 15 residues. Germline-derived CDR1 and CDR2 are SGHTA and FQGNSA. V shed 1 base and J 7 bases; nucleotides not matched to a gene: 7. Here the CDR3 DNA reads TGTGCCAGCAGCTTAGTTTGGACTAGCCAAAATACGCAGTATTTT. Protein product: CASSLVWTSQNTQYF. Filled out from reference TRBV7-2 and TRBJ2-3, the complete variable domain reads GAGVSQSPSNKVTEKGKDVELRCDPISGHTALYWYRQSLGQGLEFLIYFQGNSAPDKSGLPSDRFSAERTGGSVSTLTIQRTQQEDSAVYLCASSLVWTSQNTQYFGPGTRLTVL.

V usage is TRBV6-1 and J usage is TRBJ1-2; weak D call: TRBD1 (6 bases). V lost 7 bases and J 2 bases, leaving 11 bases between the germline ends. Germline lookup yields CDR1 MNHNS and CDR2 SASEGT. This CDR3 region has 13 residues. CDR3 nucleotide sequence: TGTGCCAGCACCAGGGGAATGAACTATGGCTACACCTTC. This sequence encodes CASTRGMNYGYTF.

This clonotype was seen at least ten times. The chain joins TRBV12-3 or TRBV12-4 to TRBJ2-7; D is ambiguous. The length of the CDR3 is 14 residues. Trimming left V 5 bases short and J 4 bases short, with 15 bases between. CDR3 loop: CASSPFGPQYEQYF. For the CDR3, the DNA is TGTGCCAGCAGTCCGTTTGGGCCCCAGTACGAGCAGTACTTC.

Many counts were recorded for this clonotype. The rearrangement links TRBV27 to TRBJ2-7; D unclear. The germline V gene has CDR1 MNHEY and CDR2 SMNVEV (reference sequence). V was cut by 1 base and J by 1 base, with 5 bases left in between. The CDR3 contains 13 residues. CDR3 in amino acids: CASSLFYSYEQYF. CDR3 bases: TGTGCCAGCAGTTTATTCTATTCCTACGAGCAGTACTTC.

The sample holds many counts of this clonotype. The rearrangement links TRBV20-1 to TRBJ2-7, with D perhaps TRBD2 (5 bases). The V end lost 6 bases, the J end lost 2 bases, and 14 bases lay between the germline ends. The CDR3 runs 13 residues. Germline CDR1 DFQATT, CDR2 SNEGSKA (reference sequence). The CDR3 here is CSASVDGTYEQYF. Written as DNA, the CDR3 is TGCAGTGCCTCGGTGGACGGGACCTACGAGCAGTACTTC.

There are many counts of this clonotype. The chain links TRBV20-1 to TRBJ2-1, with 9 bases matching TRBD2. Germline assignment: CDR1 DFQATT and CDR2 SNEGSKA (reference sequence). J lost 7 bases, V lost 5 bases, and 12 bases had no gene match. The CDR3 extends over 15 amino acids. CDR3 sequence: CSAPLGAGGANEQFF. The DNA of the CDR3 is TGCAGTGCTCCCCTCGGGGCGGGAGGGGCGAATGAGCAGTTCTTC.

This clonotype has ten or more counts. This rearrangement joins TRBV7-2 to TRBJ2-7, with D tentatively TRBD2 (5 bases). Trimming cost V 5 bases and J 3 bases, with 11 bases left between them. The CDR3 has 13 residues. Germline CDR1 is SGHTA and CDR2 is FQGNSA. The chain's CDR3 is CASSARTGYEQYF. CDR3 DNA: TGTGCCAGCAGCGCCCGGACTGGCTACGAGCAGTACTTC.

There are a few counts of this clonotype. This chain joins TRBV10-3 and TRBJ2-5, with D hard to call. This CDR3 has 14 residues. Germline CDR1 and CDR2: ENHRY and SYGVKD. V lost 3 bases and J lost 3, with 11 bases in between. The CDR3 spells CAISEPAAKETQYF. The CDR3 DNA reads TGTGCCATCAGTGAACCGGCTGCAAAAGAGACCCAGTACTTC.

This clonotype was seen at least ten times. J is TRBJ2-5 and V is TRBV24-1; D remains ambiguous. In germline, CDR1 is KGHDR, CDR2 SFDVKD. The CDR3 is 13 amino acids. V gave up 6 bases and J gave up 3 bases, with 10 bases separating them. In DNA, the CDR3 is TGTGCCACCAGTTGGGGTGGAAAAGAGACCCAGTACTTC. It encodes CATSWGGKETQYF.

This clonotype was detected only a few times. The chain has TRBV5-1 and TRBJ2-1, with D unclear. V was trimmed by 0 bases and J by 9 bases, leaving 10 bases between them. In germline, CDR1 is SGHRS, CDR2 YFSETQ. This CDR3 region has 13 residues. The DNA of the CDR3 is TGCGCCAGCAGCTTGGTTGCAGAAACTGAGCAGTTCTTC. Translating it yields CASSLVAETEQFF.